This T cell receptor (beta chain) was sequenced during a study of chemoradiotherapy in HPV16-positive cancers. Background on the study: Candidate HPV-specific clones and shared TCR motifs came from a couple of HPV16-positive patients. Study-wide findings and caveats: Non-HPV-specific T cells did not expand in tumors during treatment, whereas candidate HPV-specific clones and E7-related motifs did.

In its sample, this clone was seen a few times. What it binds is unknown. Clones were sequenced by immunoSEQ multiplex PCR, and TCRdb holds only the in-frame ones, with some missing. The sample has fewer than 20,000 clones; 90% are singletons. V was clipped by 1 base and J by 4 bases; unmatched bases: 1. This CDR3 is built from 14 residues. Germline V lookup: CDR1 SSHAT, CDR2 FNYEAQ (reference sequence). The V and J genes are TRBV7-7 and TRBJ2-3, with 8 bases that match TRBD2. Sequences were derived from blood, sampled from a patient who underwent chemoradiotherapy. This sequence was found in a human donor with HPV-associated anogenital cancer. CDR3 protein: CASSLDGGADTQYF. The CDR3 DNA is TGTGCCAGCAGCTTAGACGGGGGGGCAGATACGCAGTATTTT.